This TCR beta chain was observed in a study of patients and donors after allogeneic stem cell transplantation. This clonotype showed up just a few times. The junction departs from germline at one end; a sequencing error may be responsible. Looked up from germline, CDR1 is LNHNV and CDR2 is YYDKDF (reference sequence). The CDR3 totals 13 residues. TCRdb reprocessed the RT-PCR reads with MiXCR, giving one entry per CDR3 protein. Of hundreds of thousands of distinct CDR3 sequences listed, 16% were seen once; the top ten hold around 7.9%. The chain joins TRBV15 to TRBJ2-7; the match to TRBD1 covers 8 bases. The sample comprised blood, either unsorted or a sorted T cell fraction (not recorded which). This receptor was obtained from a human donor who was either an allogeneic HSCT recipient or a stem cell or donor lymphocyte infusion donor (not recorded which). It is not recorded whose cells these are; they may come from a transplant donor. In nucleotides, the CDR3 is TGTGCCACCAGCAGAGATCGAGGACAGGGCGGGCACTTC. Its translation is CATSRDRGQGGHF.